This T cell receptor (beta chain) was observed in a study of cytomegalovirus exposure and HLA in healthy donors. Overall study findings and caveats: Three of the chains that were CMV-associated were confirmed in vitro to be specific for CMV antigens. Researchers counted around 150 TCR beta chains as cytomegalovirus-associated. In the roughly 110 validation repertoires, about 94% of cluster scores exceeded 0, per a later analysis. Reports credit the classifier with highly specific, highly sensitive diagnosis of cytomegalovirus status.

With regard to this clone: Antigen unknown.

The repertoire was sequenced with immunoSEQ multiplex PCR; TCRdb's copy has only in-frame clones and lacks some. The sample lists tens of thousands of clones, about 89% occurring once. V was clipped by 4 bases and J by 1 base, with 11 bases between them. The germline gives CDR1 LNHDA, CDR2 SQIVND (reference sequence). The CDR3 has 14 amino acids. This TCR was recovered from a woman aged 18-35 years in good health and CMV-seronegative. The sequenced material came from PBMCs. The J gene is TRBJ2-7, the V gene TRBV19; D is possibly TRBD1 (6 bases). The CDR3 sequence is CASSTNTGSYEQYF. The CDR3 nucleotides read TGTGCCAGTAGTACTAACACAGGGTCCTACGAGCAGTACTTC.